The text below deals with one T cell receptor (beta chain). Primers for the PCR totalled 60 Vbeta and 13 Jbeta. TCRdb's copy holds only in-frame clones and misses some; the assay was immunoSEQ multiplex PCR. The table includes approximately 130,000 clones, around 80% detected once. As for the donors, each was a healthy bone marrow donor. Whereas donors were nominally healthy upon sampling, unrecorded immune exposures were probable. The source of the sample is a study of cytomegalovirus exposure and HLA in healthy donors. The CDR3 length is 15 residues. Germline-derived CDR1 and CDR2 are SGHVS and FQNEAQ. V lost 1 base and J lost 2, with 10 bases in between.

V is TRBV7-8 and J is TRBJ2-3; TRBD2 is a possible D gene (7 bases). The source material was PBMCs. This TCR was recovered from a woman aged 40 to 49 in good health and CMV-seronegative. The CDR3 spells CASSLERGATDTQYF. Here the CDR3 DNA reads TGTGCCAGCAGCTTAGAACGGGGGGCCACAGATACGCAGTATTTT.